This TCR beta chain was identified during a study of blood T cell repertoires in COVID-19. TCRdb keeps only in-frame clones here, not all; method: immunoSEQ multiplex PCR. The sample lists 150,000 to 200,000 clones; about 80% were seen once. This CDR3 is built from 16 residues. The germline gives CDR1 MDHEN, CDR2 SYDVKM. The V segment lost 2 bases and the J segment 5 bases; nucleotides outside the gene matches: 5. The sequenced material came from peripheral blood. The rearrangement uses TRBV28 and TRBJ2-1, with 11 bases that match TRBD2. The sequence was obtained from a middle-aged woman with COVID-19, enrolled during active disease. CDR3 bases: TGTGCCAGCAGTTTAACGACTAGCGGGACCCACAATGAGCAGTTCTTC. Protein sequence: CASSLTTSGTHNEQFF.